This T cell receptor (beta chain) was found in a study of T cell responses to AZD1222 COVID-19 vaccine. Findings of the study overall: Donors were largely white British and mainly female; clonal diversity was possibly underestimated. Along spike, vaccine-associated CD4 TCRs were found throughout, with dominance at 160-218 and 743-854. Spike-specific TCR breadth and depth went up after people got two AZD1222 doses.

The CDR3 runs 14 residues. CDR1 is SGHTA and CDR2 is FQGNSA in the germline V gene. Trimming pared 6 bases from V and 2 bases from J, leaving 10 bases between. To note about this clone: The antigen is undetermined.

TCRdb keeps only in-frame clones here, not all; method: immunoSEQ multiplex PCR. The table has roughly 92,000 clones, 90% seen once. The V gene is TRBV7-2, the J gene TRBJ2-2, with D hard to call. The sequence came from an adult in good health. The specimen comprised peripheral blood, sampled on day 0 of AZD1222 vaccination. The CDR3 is CASRFTRNTGELFF. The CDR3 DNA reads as TGTGCCAGCAGGTTTACAAGAAACACCGGGGAGCTGTTTTTT.